The 28 T cell receptor beta chains listed next were all sequenced from one sample in a study of T cell repertoires in cytomegalovirus infection. TCRdb re-called the reads through MiXCR, storing one row per CDR3 protein. The repertoire holds hundreds of thousands of distinct CDR3 sequences, with around 6.6% as singletons. The sequenced material came from PBMCs. The receptors stem from a human donor in good health (CMV status not recorded). Some clones in this sample may be carry-over from other donors' samples.

Ten or more counts support this clonotype. The CDR3 sequence: CSARSSGSYNEQFF. The CDR3 DNA sequence: TGCAGTGCTAGGAGTAGCGGGTCCTACAATGAGCAGTTCTTC. This chain links TRBV20-1 with TRBJ2-1; 7 bases map to TRBD2. The CDR3 has 14 residues. V dropped 3 bases and J dropped 1; count of bases not matched to a gene: 3. Germline V CDR1 and CDR2: DFQATT, SNEGSKA (reference sequence).

This clonotype occurred many times. This chain connects TRBV6-5 to TRBJ1-1; 7 bases fit TRBD1. Trimming cost V 6 bases and J 6 bases; bases outside gene matches: 4. CDR3 size: 12 residues. Germline V CDR1 and CDR2: MNHEY, SVGAGI. CDR3 in amino acids: CASSRGGAEAFF. CDR3 DNA sequence: TGTGCCAGCAGCAGAGGGGGCGCTGAAGCTTTCTTT.

This clonotype has a count of ten or more. This chain connects TRBV20-1 to TRBJ2-5; tentatively, D is TRBD2 (6 bases). The CDR3 runs to 15 residues. Germline CDR1 and CDR2: DFQATT and SNEGSKA (reference sequence). V shed 6 bases and J shed 5 bases, with 22 bases lying between them. The chain's CDR3 is CSARLPGLSSETQYF. The CDR3 nucleotides read TGCAGTGCGAGACTCCCGGGACTTTCCTCCGAGACCCAGTACTTC.

The chain employs TRBV29-1 and TRBJ1-2, with D unresolved. From germline, CDR1 is SQVTM and CDR2 ANQGSEA. This CDR3 comprises 13 residues. The V end lost 0 bases, the J end lost 13 bases, and 18 bases lay between the germline ends. The CDR3 loop is CSVEETGSLAGTF. The CDR3, as DNA: TGCAGCGTTGAAGAAACGGGGTCACTAGCGGGCACCTTC.

This clonotype was counted ten times or more. The chain recombines TRBV6-6 with TRBJ1-2; 9 bases align to TRBD1. Germline lookup yields CDR1 MNHNY and CDR2 SVGAGI (reference sequence). The CDR3 spans 16 residues. Trimming took 2 bases from V and 5 from J; bases not matched to a gene: 9. CDR3 protein: CASSYPSRTGDYGYTF. CDR3 DNA: TGTGCCAGCAGTTACCCAAGCCGGACAGGGGATTATGGCTACACCTTC.

This clonotype was picked up many times. V and J are TRBV6-2 or TRBV6-3 and TRBJ2-5, with D unclear. The CDR3 is 15 residues long. Germline V gene lookup returns CDR1 MNHEY and CDR2 SVGEGT. Deletions cut 0 bases from V and 4 bases from J, with 12 bases between. CDR3 nucleotides: TGTGCCAGCAGTTACTCCTGGACGAAGCGAGAGACCCAGTACTTC. This translates into CASSYSWTKRETQYF.

This clonotype has at least ten counts. The chain employs TRBV27 and TRBJ1-5; D gene ambiguous. The CDR3 length is 13 residues. Germline CDR1 reads MNHEY; CDR2 reads SMNVEV (reference sequence). V dropped 3 bases and J dropped 2 bases, with 5 bases sitting between them. CDR3: CASSLIRNQPQHF. CDR3 nucleotides: TGTGCCAGCAGTTTGATACGCAATCAGCCCCAGCATTTT.

This clonotype was seen ten or more times. The chain joins TRBV6-1 to TRBJ2-7; TRBD2 agrees at 10 bases. V lost 6 bases, J lost 0 bases, and 5 bases stayed unmatched. The germline V gene has CDR1 MNHNS and CDR2 SASEGT. The CDR3 is 15 residues long. CDR3 bases: TGTGCCAGCAGCCTTTCTAGCGGGGGCTCCTACGAGCAGTACTTC. It translates to CASSLSSGGSYEQYF.

At least ten counts were recorded for this clonotype. The chain is built from TRBV3-1 and TRBJ1-2; D is possibly TRBD1 (5 bases). The V gene's germline CDR1 is LGHDT and CDR2 YNNKEL (reference sequence). This CDR3 has 12 residues. With 7 bases removed from V and 8 bases from J, the gap between germline ends came to 14 bases. CDR3 residues: CASTLGGAGYTF. In DNA, the CDR3 is TGTGCCAGCACCTTGGGTGGGGCCGGCTACACCTTC. Filled out from reference TRBV3-1 and TRBJ1-2, the complete variable domain reads DTAVSQTPKYLVTQMGNDKSIKCEQNLGHDTMYWYKQDSKKFLKIMFSYNNKELIINETVPNRFSPKSPDKAHLNLHINSLELGDSAVYFCASTLGGAGYTFGSGTRLTVV.

This chain joins TRBV20-1 and TRBJ2-7; no reliable D call. Trimming shortened V by 3 bases and J by 2 bases, and 11 bases separated the two germline ends. CDR1 and CDR2 (germline): DFQATT, SNEGSKA (reference sequence). This CDR3 has 13 amino acids. The CDR3 DNA follows: TGCAGTGCTAGTCAGCTTACAACCTACGAGCAGTACTTC. Protein: CSASQLTTYEQYF.

This clonotype was observed many times. The chain recombines TRBV29-1 with TRBJ2-1; TRBD2 matches at 13 bases. V gave up 5 bases and J gave up 8 bases; unmatched junction bases: 9. CDR1 is SQVTM and CDR2 is ANQGSEA in the germline V gene. CDR3 length: 15 residues. The CDR3 nucleotides are TGCAGCGTTCCGGGTGGGACTAGCGGGGTGGATGAGCAGTTCTTC. Amino acid sequence: CSVPGGTSGVDEQFF.

This clonotype was seen many times. The V and J genes are TRBV12-5 and TRBJ2-5; D might be TRBD2 (7 bases). From germline, CDR1 is LGHNT and CDR2 FRNRAP. The CDR3 spans 16 residues. Trimming cost V 3 bases and J 4 bases, with 18 bases left between them. In DNA form, the CDR3 reads TGTGCTAGTGGTTTTTCGGCGGGGGCCTTCGGAGAGACCCAGTACTTC. Translating it yields CASGFSAGAFGETQYF.

At least ten counts were recorded for this clonotype. The chain has TRBV18 and TRBJ1-5, with D perhaps matching TRBD1 (6 bases). This CDR3 region has 14 residues. The V end was cut by 2 bases, the J end by 5 bases, with 10 bases between. Germline assignment: CDR1 KGHSH and CDR2 LQKENI. The CDR3 spells CASSPGGLDQPQHF. CDR3 DNA: TGTGCCAGCTCACCAGGGGGGCTTGATCAGCCCCAGCATTTT.

Ten or more counts support this clonotype. J is TRBJ2-3 and V is TRBV12-3 or TRBV12-4; 8 bases align to TRBD1. CDR3 size: 14 residues. After removal of 6 bases from V and 0 bases from J, the junction contained 2 bases not matched to a gene. CDR3 sequence: CASRRTGSTDTQYF. The CDR3 nucleotides read TGTGCCAGCAGGCGGACAGGGAGCACAGATACGCAGTATTTT.

This clonotype occurred many times. This chain's CDR3 is CASGTGTGVGEQFF. The CDR3 nucleotides read TGTGCCAGCGGTACCGGGACAGGGGTTGGTGAGCAGTTCTTC. The chain joins TRBV6-1 to TRBJ2-1; TRBD1 matches 10 bases. Germline assignment: CDR1 MNHNS and CDR2 SASEGT. With V trimmed by 8 bases and J by 9 bases, 10 bases remained unmatched. The CDR3 sequence is 14 residues long.

This clonotype was observed at least ten times. V usage is TRBV7-2 and J usage is TRBJ1-1, with unresolved D. Trimming cost V 5 bases and J 4 bases, with 8 bases left between them. CDR1 SGHTA and CDR2 FQGNSA come from the germline V gene. This CDR3 is 12 amino acids long. The CDR3 region is CASSLPGTEAFF. The DNA for the CDR3 is TGTGCCAGCAGCCTCCCGGGCACTGAAGCTTTCTTT.

As regards this clonotype: Possible read error: a much larger clone is one base away. The chain links TRBV7-3 to TRBJ2-3; 7 bases are a match to TRBD1. With 7 bases clipped from V and 5 bases from J, the junction kept 9 bases outside the gene matches. CDR3 length: 14 residues. Germline CDR1 reads SGHTA; CDR2 reads FQGTGA. Here the CDR3 reads CASTPGQARDTQYF. CDR3 in DNA: TGTGCCAGCACCCCCGGACAGGCGAGAGATACGCAGTATTTT.

The chain has TRBV20-1 and TRBJ2-3, with TRBD2 matching over 7 bases. With 3 bases clipped from V and 4 bases from J, the junction kept 13 bases outside the gene matches. CDR1 DFQATT and CDR2 SNEGSKA come from the germline V gene (reference sequence). This CDR3 comprises 16 residues. The CDR3, as DNA: TGCAGTGCTAGCCCCTTTTTGGGGGGGGGGTCAGATACGCAGTATTTT. Translation gives CSASPFLGGGSDTQYF.

The chain links TRBV19 to TRBJ2-7, with unresolved D. The CDR3 runs 14 residues. Per the germline V gene, CDR1 is LNHDA and CDR2 is SQIVND (reference sequence). V lost 3 bases and J lost 2, with 11 bases in between. Written as DNA, the CDR3 is TGTGCCAGTAGTATCTCAGGCCTTCCCTACGAGCAGTACTTC. Protein: CASSISGLPYEQYF.

This clonotype was recorded at least ten times. The gene calls are TRBV14 and TRBJ2-7; 10 positions match TRBD1. This CDR3 comprises 14 residues. The V gene's germline CDR1 is SGHDN and CDR2 FVKESK. The J segment lost 5 bases and the V segment lost 5 bases, leaving 6 bases of the junction unmatched. CDR3: CASSTGQGRNEQYF. The CDR3 DNA is TGTGCCAGCAGCACGGGACAGGGGAGGAACGAGCAGTACTTC.

This clonotype was observed many times. The chain employs TRBV9 and TRBJ2-3; 10 positions agree with TRBD2. Germline-derived CDR1 and CDR2 are SGDLS and YYNGEE. V dropped 0 bases and J dropped 4; count of bases not matched to a gene: 11. This CDR3 region has 18 residues. CDR3 sequence: CASSVDPSGGLGADTQYF. The CDR3 DNA reads TGTGCCAGCAGCGTAGATCCTAGCGGGGGCTTAGGCGCAGATACGCAGTATTTT.

This clonotype was recorded once. This chain joins TRBV9 and TRBJ2-7; possible D gene TRBD2, 6 bases. The CDR3 length is 15 residues. The germline V gene has CDR1 SGDLS and CDR2 YYNGEE. V gave up 3 bases and J gave up 2 bases, with 15 bases separating them. The CDR3 nucleotides are TGTGCCAGCAGCGCAGGCGAGGGACTGCCCTACGAGCAGTACTTC. Residues: CASSAGEGLPYEQYF.

Many counts were recorded for this clonotype. This sequence joins TRBV4-1 and TRBJ2-1, with 7 bases matching TRBD2. The V and J ends lost 1 base and 12 bases, in that order; junction bases with no gene match: 9. This CDR3 has 14 amino acids. The V gene's germline CDR1 is MGHRA and CDR2 YSYEKL. CDR3 residues: CASSQGSSTGGQFF. CDR3 coding DNA: TGCGCCAGCAGCCAAGGGTCTTCGACGGGGGGGCAGTTCTTC.

This clonotype was recorded many times. This chain links TRBV14 with TRBJ2-5; tentative D call: TRBD2 (6 bases). This CDR3 spans 14 amino acids. From germline, CDR1 is SGHDN and CDR2 FVKESK. V lost 6 bases, J lost 4 bases, and 15 bases lay in between. CDR3 DNA: TGTGCCAGCAGTCCACGGAGGGAAGGAGAGACCCAGTACTTC. This sequence encodes CASSPRREGETQYF.

This clonotype showed up many times. The chain has TRBV6-5 and TRBJ2-7; D uncertain. The CDR3 consists of 14 residues. CDR1 MNHEY and CDR2 SVGAGI come from the germline V gene. Trimming removed 2 bases at V and 1 base at J, with 9 bases between. The CDR3 loop is CASSYHRPSYEQYF. DNA for the CDR3: TGTGCCAGCAGTTACCACAGACCTTCCTACGAGCAGTACTTC.

This clonotype was counted at least ten times. This sequence joins TRBV10-3 and TRBJ1-3; D unclear. This CDR3 is built from 16 residues. V dropped 2 bases and J dropped 0 bases, with 11 bases sitting between them. The germline V gene has CDR1 ENHRY and CDR2 SYGVKD. In nucleotides, the CDR3 is TGTGCCATCAGTGAGGGAACAAGCCACTCTGGAAACACCATATATTTT. It encodes CAISEGTSHSGNTIYF.

This clonotype was seen at least ten times. V is TRBV7-2 and J is TRBJ1-5; 7 bases map to TRBD1. V trimming: 1 base; J trimming: 7 bases; junction bases outside the gene matches: 7. Germline loops: CDR1 SGHTA, CDR2 FQGNSA. The CDR3 length is 15 residues. CDR3 loop: CASSLEGGPRQPQHF. CDR3 in DNA: TGTGCCAGCAGCTTAGAAGGGGGCCCTCGGCAGCCCCAGCATTTT.

This clonotype was recorded many times. This chain uses TRBV27 with TRBJ1-4; 8 nucleotides agree with TRBD1. The ends lost 5 bases at V and 3 bases at J; junction bases unmatched: 2. This CDR3 is built from 14 residues. Germline CDR1 is MNHEY and CDR2 is SMNVEV (reference sequence). CDR3 coding DNA: TGTGCCAGCAGTCGGACAGGGTCTAATGAAAAACTGTTTTTT. Translation: CASSRTGSNEKLFF.